This T cell receptor (beta chain) is drawn from a study of a mutant IDH1 vaccine in newly diagnosed glioma. Overall study context: Radiotherapy alone preceded vaccination by 4-6 weeks; alternatively, vaccination started with temozolomide cycles. Averaging 40.4 years of age, treated patients were around 60% male and about 38% female.

Findings and caveats of the study: Detectable vaccine-induced immune responses arose in about 92% of patients.

The CDR3 runs to 15 residues. Trimming removed 2 bases from V and 1 base from J, with 6 bases in between. Per the germline V gene, CDR1 is MNHNY and CDR2 is SVGAGI (reference sequence). Time point described: week 11, during vaccination. Doses consisted of 300 ug of mutant IDH1 20-mer peptide each, paired with topical imiquimod. Assay: immunoSEQ multiplex PCR; the TCRdb copy retains only in-frame clones and omits some. The sample lists more than 50,000 clones, about 80% occurring once. On this clone itself: The antigen remains unidentified.

The specimen was PBMCs, collected from a glioma patient whose treatment included an IDH1 peptide vaccine. This sequence originates from a man in his fifties with glioma. The chain combines TRBV6-6 with TRBJ2-6, with a tentative D call TRBD2 (6 bases). The CDR3 DNA is TGTGCCAGCAGTTACGGGGGGTCTGGGGCCAACGTCCTGACTTTC. Protein product: CASSYGGSGANVLTF.